This TCR beta chain originates from a study of T cell changes during pregnancy in multiple sclerosis. There are 15 residues in the CDR3. Germline V CDR1 and CDR2: SGHAT, FQNNGV. Deletions cut 3 bases from V and 4 bases from J, with 12 bases between. Data came from immunoSEQ multiplex PCR; TCRdb stores just in-frame clones and leaves some out. Seen here are about 48,000 clones, 85% to 95% observed once, and the top ten hold over 0.85%. The source of this sequence is a female donor in good health, enrolled as a control in a pregnancy study. V usage is TRBV11-2 and J usage is TRBJ1-4, with D possibly matching TRBD1 (6 bases). The input for sequencing was CD4+ T cells from peripheral blood mononuclear cells, taken in the second trimester of pregnancy. This chain's CDR3 is CASSFSGALNEKLFF. CDR3 nucleotides: TGTGCCAGCAGCTTTTCAGGGGCTCTTAATGAAAAACTGTTTTTT.